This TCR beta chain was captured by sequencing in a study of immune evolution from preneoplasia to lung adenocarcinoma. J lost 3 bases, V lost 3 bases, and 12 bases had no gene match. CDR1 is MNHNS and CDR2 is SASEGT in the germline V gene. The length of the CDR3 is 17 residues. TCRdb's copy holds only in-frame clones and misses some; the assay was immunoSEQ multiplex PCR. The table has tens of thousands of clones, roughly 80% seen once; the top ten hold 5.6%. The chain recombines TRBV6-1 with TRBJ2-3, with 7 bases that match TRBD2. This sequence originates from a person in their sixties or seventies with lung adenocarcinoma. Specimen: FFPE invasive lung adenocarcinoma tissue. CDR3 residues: CASSDRGSGGGTDTQYF. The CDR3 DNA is TGTGCCAGCAGTGATAGAGGGTCGGGAGGCGGTACAGATACGCAGTATTTT.